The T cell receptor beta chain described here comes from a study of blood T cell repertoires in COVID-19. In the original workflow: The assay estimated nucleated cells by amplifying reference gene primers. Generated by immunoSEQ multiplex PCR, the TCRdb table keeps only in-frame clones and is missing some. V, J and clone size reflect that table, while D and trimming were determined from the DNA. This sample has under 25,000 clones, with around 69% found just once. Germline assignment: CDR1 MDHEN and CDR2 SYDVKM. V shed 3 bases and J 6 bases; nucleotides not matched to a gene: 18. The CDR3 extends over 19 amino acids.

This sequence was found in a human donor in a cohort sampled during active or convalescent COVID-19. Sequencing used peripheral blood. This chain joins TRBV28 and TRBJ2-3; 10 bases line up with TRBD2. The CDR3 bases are TGTGCCAGCAGTTTTTGGGGCGAAAGAGCGGGGGGGCCAAGGGATACGCAGTATTTT. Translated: CASSFWGERAGGPRDTQYF. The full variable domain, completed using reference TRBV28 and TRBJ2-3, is DVKVTQSSRYLVKRTGEKVFLECVQDMDHENMFWYRQDPGLGLRLIYFSYDVKMKEKGDIPEGYSVSREKKERFSLILESASTNQTSMYLCASSFWGERAGGPRDTQYFGPGTRLTVL.